This T cell receptor (beta chain) is drawn from a study of blood T cell repertoires in COVID-19. The length of the CDR3 is 12 residues. The germline V and J ends were trimmed by 0 bases and 16 bases, with 13 bases remaining between them. The germline CDR1 and CDR2 sequences are SGHRS and YFSETQ. Only in-frame clones appear in the TCRdb table, and some are missing; sequencing was by immunoSEQ multiplex PCR. The data contain roughly 19,000 clones, about 91% of them singletons. Participant-reported clinical history was the basis for cohort assignment. Cohort 3 recovery required two negative PCRs, clearance, or symptom resolution.

This rearrangement joins TRBV5-1 to TRBJ2-2; TRBD1 might be the D (5 bases). The TCR originated in a woman between 25 and 40 years old who had recovered from COVID-19. What was sequenced was PBMCs or T cells enriched from blood (not recorded which). The CDR3 nucleotides read TGCGCCAGCAGCTTGGCCGGCAGGGATGGGTTTTTT. Translation gives CASSLAGRDGFF.